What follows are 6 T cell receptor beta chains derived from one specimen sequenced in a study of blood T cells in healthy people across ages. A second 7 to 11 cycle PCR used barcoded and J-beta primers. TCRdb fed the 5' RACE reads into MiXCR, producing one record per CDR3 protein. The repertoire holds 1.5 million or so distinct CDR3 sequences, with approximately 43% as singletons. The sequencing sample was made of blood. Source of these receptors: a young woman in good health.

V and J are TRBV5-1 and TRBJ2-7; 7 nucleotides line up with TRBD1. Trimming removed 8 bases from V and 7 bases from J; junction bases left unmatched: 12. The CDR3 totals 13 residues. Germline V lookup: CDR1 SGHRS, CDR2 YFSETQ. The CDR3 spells CARSDRVHNEQYF. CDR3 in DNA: TGCGCCAGGTCCGACAGGGTTCACAATGAGCAGTACTTC.

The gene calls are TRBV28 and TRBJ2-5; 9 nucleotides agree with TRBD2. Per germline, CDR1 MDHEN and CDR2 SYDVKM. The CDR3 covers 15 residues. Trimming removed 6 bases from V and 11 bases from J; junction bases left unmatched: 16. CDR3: CASRLWGTSKDEQYF. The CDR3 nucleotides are TGTGCCAGCAGGTTGTGGGGGACTAGCAAGGATGAGCAGTACTTC.

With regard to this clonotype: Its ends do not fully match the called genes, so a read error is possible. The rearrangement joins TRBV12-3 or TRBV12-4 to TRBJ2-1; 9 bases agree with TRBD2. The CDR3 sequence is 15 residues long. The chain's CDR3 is CASSLAGGRTNERFF. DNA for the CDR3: TGTGCCAGCAGTTTGGCGGGGGGGCGGACTAATGAGCGGTTCTTC.

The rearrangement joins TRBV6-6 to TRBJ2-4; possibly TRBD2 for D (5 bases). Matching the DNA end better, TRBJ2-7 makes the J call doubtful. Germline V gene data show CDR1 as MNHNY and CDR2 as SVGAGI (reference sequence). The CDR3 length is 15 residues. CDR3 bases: TGTGCCAGCAGTTTAGGTTGGACCGAGGGCTACGAGCAGTACTTC. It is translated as CASSLGWTEGYEQYF.

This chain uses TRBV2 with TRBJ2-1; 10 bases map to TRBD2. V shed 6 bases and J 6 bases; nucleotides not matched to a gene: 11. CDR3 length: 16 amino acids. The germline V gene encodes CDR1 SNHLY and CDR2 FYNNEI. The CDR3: CASRFSGLAASNEQFF. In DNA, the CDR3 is TGTGCCAGCAGGTTCTCAGGACTAGCGGCCAGCAATGAGCAGTTCTTC.

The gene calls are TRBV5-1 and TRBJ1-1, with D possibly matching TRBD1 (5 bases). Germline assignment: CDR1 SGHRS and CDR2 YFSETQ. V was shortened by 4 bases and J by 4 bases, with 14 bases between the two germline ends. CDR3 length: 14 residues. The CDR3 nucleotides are TGCGCCAGCAGCGAACCGCAGGGATCCACTGAAGCTTTCTTT. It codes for CASSEPQGSTEAFF.